This T cell receptor beta chain was captured by sequencing in a study of cytomegalovirus exposure and HLA in healthy donors (dated by TCRdb to about 2017). Study-level background: In an earlier analysis of 587 of the donors, under 300 Gb of sequence data and about 110 million unique TCR beta sequences from roughly 190 million T cells were reported. An early release that covered fewer than 800 HLA-typed donors contained approximately 320 gigabases of sequencing data and tens of millions of unique TCR sequences. Of the approximately 370 genotyped donors, over 80% were placed in the genetic ancestry cluster associated with self-reported Caucasian donors. The study was designed to test whether signatures of past pathogen exposure could be identified by cataloging public T cell receptors. The T cell repertoires of 700 or so subjects were profiled by immunosequencing and related to cytomegalovirus serostatus. A separate validation cohort of about 110 different subjects was used in addition to the 666-subject first cohort. The study combined high-throughput TCR immunosequencing, statistical association of individual TCRs with disease status, and machine learning to predict cytomegalovirus infection status. A later analysis re-examined previously published TCR beta repertoires from around 670 donors and added high-resolution HLA genotyping to investigate patterns of TCR occurrence. In the later analysis, no new phenotypic data were used to find candidate immune exposures; instead, reliance was placed on TCR beta sequences and their occurrence across donors. In an earlier analysis of around 540 of the donors, high-throughput TCR beta sequencing was used to judge whether each TCR beta V gene segment behaved as functional or pseudogenic. Donor age, sex, ethnicity and CMV serostatus were collected together with the repertoire data. In a later genetic analysis, genome-wide SNP genotypes for about three fifths of the roughly 670 donors were used, and that subset was treated as a discovery cohort. All discovery cohort repertoires had been generated using a single sequencing platform. HLA typing included class I and class II loci at four-digit resolution. Typing coverage differed by locus: A, B, C, DRB1 and DQB1 were typed in roughly 620-630 donors, DQA1 in roughly 510, DPA1 in 606, and DPB1 in around 440. Roughly 5 DR-DQ haplotypes were handled as single units for association and clustering because linkage in the cohort was strong. Among around 400 genotyped donors of the cohort, an average of approximately 240,000 unique TCR beta nucleotide sequences were sequenced per donor, approximately 20% of them non-productive. The investigation overall reported the following: A later analysis reported that several top co-occurrence clusters appeared linked to parvovirus B19, influenza, CMV and Epstein-Barr virus. V-gene and J-gene trimming of TCR beta chains was associated with a missense DCLRE1C variant in a later genetic analysis, and the association was replicated in an independent cohort. It was suggested by the authors that the approach could potentially be generalized to other disease states and immunological phenotypes. A group of highly shared sequence variants was considered likely to be a technical artifact of the sequencing pipeline. A further reported finding was that TCR beta sequences accurately predicted the HLA-A and HLA-B alleles for most subjects in the first cohort. In vitro tests confirmed that three of the cytomegalovirus-associated TCR beta chains recognize cytomegalovirus antigens. At a false discovery rate of 0.05, a later analysis linked about 16,000 TCR beta sequences to specific HLA alleles. Sequencing depth was assumed to be roughly uniform across donors in the presence/absence analyses, though that assumption may not hold. The cohort was sequenced for TCR beta chains only, and without alpha or paired-chain data the features that could be detected were limited. When HLA alleles, especially DR and DQ, strongly co-occurred, attributing TCR associations to individual alleles was difficult. Some IMGT-functional V segments, including TRBV6-2 and TRBV6-3, could not be told apart with the 87-base-pair reads, so those segments were excluded. Because counts were too low, roughly 16 rarely observed V segments, including chromosome 9 orphons, were left out of the earlier analysis of approximately 580 of the donors. Because HLA typing was unavailable for some donors at each locus, only the typed subset was used in association tests. A later analysis found that HLA-associated TCR beta chains were more clonally expanded and had lower generation probabilities than equally common non-associated chains. The only immune exposure information available for the cohort was CMV serostatus. An earlier analysis of approximately 600 of the donors showed that most TCR beta V segments appeared in productive rearrangements either about 87% or about 30% of the time, which broadly matched IMGT annotations. A total of fewer than 200 TCR beta chains were listed by the study as associated with cytomegalovirus. While some public TCRs were present in many individuals, most TCR sequences turned up only very rarely across donors. The classifier was reported to diagnose cytomegalovirus status with high specificity and sensitivity in both the original cohort and the validation cohort. A later analysis found that TCR association rates varied across HLA loci, with DRB1 alleles showing the most associated TCRs and HLA-C alleles the fewest. Most CMV-associated TCR beta chains appeared to be HLA-restricted in a later analysis, and the HLA associations seemed to be driven largely by CMV exposure. Linkage disequilibrium might explain the correlated functional status among segregating V segments, but an unknown experimental factor could not be excluded. According to a later genetic analysis, donors in an Asian-associated ancestry cluster had fewer N-insertions in productive TCRs than the approximately 670-donor mean.

The cohort comprised 670 or so healthy bone marrow donors. At the time of sampling, all cohort members were nominally healthy, though unrecorded immune exposures were likely present. The donor tested CMV seropositive, placing the donor among the 310 or so seropositive members of the cohort. Every donor gave a peripheral blood sample, and the peripheral blood mononuclear cells from that sample were used for TCR beta sequencing. Genomic DNA extraction from the blood cell samples was performed with the Qiagen DNeasy Blood Extraction Kit. Libraries were constructed by the immunoSEQ multiplex PCR assay. A mixture of 60 forward primers for TCR Vbeta segments and 13 reverse primers for TCR Jbeta segments was used in the multiplex PCR. The CDR3 region of rearranged TCR beta genes was amplified from genomic DNA with a multiplex PCR assay. The Illumina HiSeq System was used to sequence the amplified TCR beta libraries as 87-base-pair reads. Processing in the source paper ran as follows. A later analysis tallied roughly 78 million unique TCR beta chains across the roughly 610 repertoires, and approximately 11 million of those chains were shared by two or more donors. A nearest-neighbor algorithm error-corrected the raw reads and collapsed the reads into unique sequences, merging closely related sequences to remove PCR and sequencing errors. CDR3 sequences were aligned to IMGT reference sequences to assign V, D and J gene segments. For a sequence to be retained, a match of at least six nucleotides was required to both a V gene segment and a J gene segment. Rearrangements were classified as productive when the CDR3 lacked stop codons and remained in frame with V and J, and all other rearrangements were classified as non-productive. CDR3 was defined according to IMGT convention as the region running from the second conserved V-encoded cysteine to the conserved J-encoded phenylalanine. In an earlier analysis of just under 600 of the donors, sequences lacking an unambiguous match to a single V gene segment were excluded. In an earlier analysis of approximately 560 of the donors, a V segment was called functional when productive rearrangements were above 56.7%, and segregating when the standard deviation between donors exceeded 5%. To diagnose cytomegalovirus status from the catalog of TCR beta chain sequences, a statistical classification framework was built. In a later analysis, V and J genes were assigned by comparing TCR nucleotide sequences against IMGT/GENE-DB human TR gene sequences. A later analysis assigned CDR3 sequences and most-parsimonious VDJ recombination scenarios with the TCRdist pipeline. A later analysis defined each TCR beta chain by its CDR3 amino acid sequence plus V-gene family, and excluded reads lacking a unique V-gene family. In a later analysis, 500 to 700 highly shared, low-generation-probability nucleotide sequences were removed to address suspected cross-contamination and a sequencing artifact. In a later analysis, a clonal expansion index was calculated for each public chain from normalized within-repertoire ranks of inferred template counts. Generation probabilities in a later analysis came from a VDJ recombination model fitted to out-of-frame rearrangements, and those results were checked against IGoR. In a later analysis, TCR-TCR, TCR-HLA and TCR-CMV co-occurrence was scored with hypergeometric tests, and a repertoire-size bias correction was applied to TCR pairs. A later analysis estimated false discovery rates by permuting HLA or CMV assignments 20 times. In a later analysis, co-occurring TCRs were grouped with DBSCAN, and TCRdist sequence similarity was added when clustering was performed within HLA-allele-positive subsets. Co-occurrence clustering excluded repertoires with fewer than 30,000 or more than 120,000 public chains, plus five with anomalous nucleotide sharing. As stored in TCRdb, this immuneACCESS dataset retains in-frame rearrangements with V and J assigned. A fraction of the clones does not appear; measured against another copy, unresolved V genes explain less than half of the discrepancy, and the remainder lacks a known reason. V and J calls and clone size are given by that table; D and trimming were obtained from the DNA. This sample comprises about 200,000 clones, about 80% of them detected only once. In total, the top ten clones hold approximately 6.5% of the sample.

According to the germline V gene, CDR1 reads WSHSY and CDR2 reads SAAADI. Trimming leaves V shorter by 6 bases and J shorter by 8 bases, with the junction holding 9 bases beyond the gene matches. The CDR3 spans 14 residues, from the cysteine through the phenylalanine. The CDR3 DNA has 42 bases and is translated from base 1. About this clone itself: The clone's antigen remains unknown. No base qualities exist here, and no much larger clone lies one base off it.

The sample consisted of PBMCs. The TCR sequence derives from a man aged 35 to 55 in good health and CMV-seropositive. Here the chain combines TRBV10-2 and TRBJ1-4, with TRBD1 matching 7 junction bases. The CDR3 protein is CASRLGQLTEKLFF. Read as DNA, the sequence is TGCGCCAGCAGACTGGGACAGCTGACGGAAAAACTGTTTTTT.